The subject of this entry is one T cell receptor (beta chain). The sample originates from a study of blood T cell repertoires in COVID-19. Recruits, aged roughly 18 to 95 years, lived in 24 US areas. Sequenced by immunoSEQ multiplex PCR; TCRdb stores in-frame clones only, minus some. The sample holds under 250,000 clones, roughly 80% seen once. Germline values: CDR1 LGHNA, CDR2 YSLEER. V was pared by 4 bases and J by 3 bases, with 12 bases between. The length of the CDR3 is 14 residues. Sequenced: PBMCs or T cells enriched from blood (not recorded which). This clonotype was sampled from a woman between 50 and 59 years old who had been exposed to COVID-19. V gene TRBV4-3 combines with J gene TRBJ1-1; D may be TRBD1 (5 bases). CDR3: CASSPRGRDTEAFF. CDR3 DNA sequence: TGCGCCAGCAGCCCAAGAGGCAGGGACACTGAAGCTTTCTTT.